Each of the 21 T cell receptor beta chains below was sequenced from the same sample in a study of response to subunit inactivated influenza vaccine (dated by TCRdb to 2016 to 2018). Library preparation employed RT-PCR. Sequencing was carried out with an Illumina HiSeq 2500. Using fastp at Q25 and MiXCR, TCRdb reprocessed the public reads and kept productive beta chains. Records with the same CDR3 protein are collapsed into one entry carrying the most frequent genes and DNA. The sample data list 650,000 to 700,000 distinct CDR3 sequences, and 15% to 19% of these were observed just once. The ten largest clones represent approximately 10% of the sample. The sample consisted of PBMCs from blood, taken approximately 12 days after vaccination. The origin of the receptors is a man aged 50 to 59 who received an inactivated influenza vaccine. Donor details come from another sample of the same person, matched by shared clones.

The chain uses TRBV7-2 and TRBJ2-2; 12 nucleotides align to TRBD2. The CDR3 loop spans 17 amino acids. Germline values: CDR1 SGHTA, CDR2 FQGNSA. Losses at the gene ends were 5 bases for V and 0 bases for J; bases not matched to a gene: 4. The CDR3 DNA sequence: TGTGCCAGCAGCAAAGGACTAGCGGGGACGAACACCGGGGAGCTGTTTTTT. The encoded protein is CASSKGLAGTNTGELFF.

In its sample, this clonotype was seen many times. The J gene is TRBJ2-7, the V gene TRBV5-1; TRBD1 is a possible D gene (6 bases). Germline V gene data show CDR1 as SGHRS and CDR2 as YFSETQ. The CDR3 is made up of 12 amino acids. V lost 4 bases to trimming and J lost 6 bases, with 11 bases between them. CDR3 sequence reads: CASSLTRGEQYF. CDR3 sequence (DNA): TGCGCCAGCAGCCTAACCAGGGGCGAGCAGTACTTC.

This clonotype has a handful of counts. The chain uses TRBV12-5 and TRBJ2-1; D call uncertain. V shed 0 bases and J shed 4 bases, with 1 base lying between them. This CDR3 is 12 amino acids long. CDR1 and CDR2 (germline): LGHNT, FRNRAP. The CDR3 loop reads CASGLVYNEQFF. The CDR3 DNA reads TGTGCTAGTGGTTTGGTTTACAATGAGCAGTTCTTC.

This clonotype was counted many times. The chain is built from TRBV6-1 and TRBJ2-2, with 7 bases matching TRBD1. Losses at the gene ends were 6 bases for V and 2 bases for J; bases not matched to a gene: 3. The germline CDR1 and CDR2 sequences are MNHNS and SASEGT. This CDR3 has 14 amino acids. The CDR3 spells CASRGTENTGELFF. The DNA for the CDR3 is TGTGCCAGCAGGGGGACAGAAAACACCGGGGAGCTGTTTTTT.

V usage is TRBV7-8 and J usage is TRBJ2-1; weak D call: TRBD1 (6 bases). Deletions cut 2 bases from V and 4 bases from J, with 15 bases between. The CDR3 covers 16 residues. Germline V gene lookup returns CDR1 SGHVS and CDR2 FQNEAQ. The CDR3 coding sequence is TGTGCCAGCAGCTTAAATGGGTACAGGGTATACAATGAGCAGTTCTTC. Its protein is CASSLNGYRVYNEQFF.

The chain is built from TRBV18 and TRBJ2-4, with D maybe TRBD2 (6 bases). This CDR3 spans 15 amino acids. Trimming left V 6 bases short and J 4 bases short, with 16 bases between. In germline, CDR1 is KGHSH, CDR2 LQKENI. CDR3 residues: CASSHRDSLKNIQYF. The CDR3 coding sequence is TGTGCCAGCTCGCACCGGGACTCCCTAAAAAACATTCAGTACTTC.

The genes are TRBV30 and TRBJ2-1; TRBD2 matches 12 bases. Trimming took 0 bases from V and 10 from J; bases not matched to a gene: 4. CDR3 length: 14 amino acids. The germline V gene encodes CDR1 GTSNPN and CDR2 SVGIG (reference sequence). CDR3 bases: TGTGCCTGGAGTGTTCTAGCGGGAGGGGAGGAGCAGTTCTTC. Translation: CAWSVLAGGEEQFF.

This clonotype showed up just a few times. J is TRBJ1-1 and V is TRBV5-5; tentatively, D is TRBD1 (6 bases). CDR3 length equals 14 residues. Trimming stripped 7 bases from V and 1 base from J, with 14 bases between. Germline V gene sequence: CDR1 SGHKS, CDR2 YYEKEE (reference sequence). The CDR3 loop is CASGTQGRNTEAFF. The CDR3 DNA reads as TGTGCCAGCGGAACCCAGGGGAGGAACACTGAAGCTTTCTTT.

This clonotype was counted ten times or more. One end of the junction fails to match germline, which may point to a read error. This rearrangement joins TRBV19 to TRBJ2-1; TRBD2 matches at 9 bases. Germline loops: CDR1 LNHDA, CDR2 SQIVND (reference sequence). This CDR3 spans 15 amino acids. The CDR3 protein is CASSISGGSYNEQFF. The CDR3 DNA reads as TGTGCCAGCAGTATTAGCGGGGGATCCTACAATGAGCAGTTCTTC.

The chain uses TRBV6-1 and TRBJ2-7; 8 bases line up with TRBD2. The CDR3 is 15 amino acids. Germline lookup yields CDR1 MNHNS and CDR2 SASEGT. J gave up 3 bases and V 6 bases, and 10 bases lay outside the gene matches. This chain's CDR3 is CASRGSISGGYEQYF. Written as DNA, the CDR3 is TGTGCCAGCAGGGGATCAATAAGCGGGGGCTACGAGCAGTACTTC.

This chain links TRBV20-1 with TRBJ2-1; TRBD2 agrees at 8 bases. Germline CDR1 and CDR2: DFQATT and SNEGSKA (reference sequence). The CDR3 consists of 14 residues. Unmatched junction bases numbered 4, after V lost 6 bases and J lost 0 bases. Here the CDR3 DNA reads TGCAGTGCCCAAAGCGGGAGCTCCTACAATGAGCAGTTCTTC. Translating it yields CSAQSGSSYNEQFF.

This clonotype was counted a few times. The V gene is TRBV7-8, the J gene TRBJ2-5; D unresolved. CDR1 and CDR2 (germline): SGHVS, FQNEAQ. Trimming shortened V by 3 bases and J by 5 bases, and 13 bases separated the two germline ends. This CDR3 is built from 14 residues. The DNA for the CDR3 is TGTGCCAGCAGCTTGAGCAGCGCCCCCGAGACCCAGTACTTC. It is translated as CASSLSSAPETQYF.

This chain joins TRBV3-1 and TRBJ1-3, with no clear D. Trimming cost V 4 bases and J 0 bases, with 7 bases left between them. The CDR3 is 14 residues long. CDR1 is LGHDT, CDR2 YNNKEL, per germline (reference sequence). The CDR3 here is CASSLGYSGNTIYF. The CDR3 nucleotides read TGTGCCAGCAGCCTGGGGTACTCTGGAAACACCATATATTTT. Drawing the rest from reference TRBV3-1 and TRBJ1-3, the complete variable domain is DTAVSQTPKYLVTQMGNDKSIKCEQNLGHDTMYWYKQDSKKFLKIMFSYNNKELIINETVPNRFSPKSPDKAHLNLHINSLELGDSAVYFCASSLGYSGNTIYFGEGSWLTVV.

This clonotype occurred a few times. This chain connects TRBV29-1 to TRBJ2-1; 7 positions match TRBD1. V was clipped by 7 bases and J by 4 bases; unmatched bases: 7. In germline, CDR1 is SQVTM, CDR2 ANQGSEA. The CDR3 sequence is 13 residues long. CDR3 sequence reads: CSANRDSYNEQFF. The CDR3 nucleotides are TGCAGCGCTAACCGGGACAGTTACAATGAGCAGTTCTTC.

This chain uses TRBV12-3 or TRBV12-4 with TRBJ1-2; D remains ambiguous. The CDR3 length is 15 residues. Trimming pared 6 bases from V and 0 bases from J, leaving 14 bases between. CDR3 DNA sequence: TGTGCCAGCAGAACCGAGGCCGCAGCTAACTATGGCTACACCTTC. Its protein is CASRTEAAANYGYTF.

This clonotype has just a few counts. The J gene is TRBJ2-5, the V gene TRBV3-1; perhaps TRBD1 as D (6 bases). Trimming removed 5 bases from V and 5 bases from J, with 21 bases in between. This CDR3 comprises 16 residues. CDR1 and CDR2 (germline): LGHDT, YNNKEL (reference sequence). The CDR3 spells CASSVQGFQSRETQYF. CDR3 DNA sequence: TGTGCCAGCAGCGTCCAGGGGTTCCAATCCAGGGAGACCCAGTACTTC.

This CDR3 reads CASSPTASTGDNEQYF. The CDR3 DNA sequence: TGCGCCAGCAGCCCGACCGCCTCGACAGGGGACAACGAGCAGTACTTC. The V and J genes are TRBV4-1 and TRBJ2-7; 8 nucleotides agree with TRBD1. Trimming cost V 4 bases and J 5 bases; bases outside gene matches: 13. CDR1 and CDR2 (germline): MGHRA, YSYEKL. The CDR3 contains 16 residues.

This chain joins TRBV18 and TRBJ1-2; 8 nucleotides agree with TRBD1. The J segment lost 7 bases and the V segment lost 2 bases, leaving 6 bases of the junction unmatched. The germline V gene encodes CDR1 KGHSH and CDR2 LQKENI. This CDR3 is 14 amino acids long. The CDR3 spells CASSPSPDRGGYTF. The CDR3 DNA is TGTGCCAGCTCACCATCTCCCGACAGGGGTGGCTACACCTTC.

The chain couples TRBV12-3 or TRBV12-4 to TRBJ2-2, with D maybe TRBD2 (6 bases). The CDR3 sequence is 15 residues long. V shed 8 bases and J shed 1 base, with 14 bases lying between them. The DNA of the CDR3 is TGTGCCAGCTTACCGGGACTCCGGAACACCGGGGAGCTGTTTTTT. This gives the protein CASLPGLRNTGELFF.

This clonotype came up a few times. The chain carries TRBV5-5 and TRBJ1-1; D not resolved. The CDR3 is 13 residues long. Germline loops: CDR1 SGHKS, CDR2 YYEKEE (reference sequence). The V end lost 3 bases, the J end lost 4 bases, and 10 bases lay between the germline ends. This chain's CDR3 is CASSSGGFTEAFF. The CDR3 DNA sequence: TGTGCCAGCAGCTCAGGTGGATTCACTGAAGCTTTCTTT.

This chain uses TRBV11-2 with TRBJ2-4, with TRBD2 identical over 14 bases. With 5 bases clipped from V and 0 bases from J, the junction kept 6 bases outside the gene matches. The CDR3 consists of 18 residues. Germline V gene sequence: CDR1 SGHAT, CDR2 FQNNGV. The CDR3 region has the DNA TGTGCCAGCAGCGAGACTAGCGGGAGGGGTCTAGCCAAAAACATTCAGTACTTC. Translated: CASSETSGRGLAKNIQYF.